This T cell receptor beta chain was documented in a study of blood T cell dynamics during melanoma immunotherapy. About the research overall: Metastatic melanoma patients received first-line pembrolizumab or nivolumab plus ipilimumab.

The V and J ends lost 5 bases and 5 bases respectively, with 10 bases between them. Germline CDR1 reads SEHNR; CDR2 reads FQNEAQ (reference sequence). This CDR3 has 12 residues. Documented time point: pre-treatment baseline. Apart from two fast progressors, RECIST 1.1 response was judged 12 weeks post-infusion. The method was immunoSEQ multiplex PCR; TCRdb's version includes in-frame clones alone and lacks a portion of them. The sample gives tens of thousands of clones, around 88% of which show up once; approximately 4.5% is in the top ten. V usage is TRBV7-9 and J usage is TRBJ2-7, with a weak D call TRBD2 (5 bases). The sequencing used blood, collected from a patient treated with checkpoint blockade. This TCR derives from a human donor with melanoma. DNA of the CDR3: TGTGCCAGCAGCCCCCAGGAGGACGAGCAGTACTTC. Its translation is CASSPQEDEQYF.